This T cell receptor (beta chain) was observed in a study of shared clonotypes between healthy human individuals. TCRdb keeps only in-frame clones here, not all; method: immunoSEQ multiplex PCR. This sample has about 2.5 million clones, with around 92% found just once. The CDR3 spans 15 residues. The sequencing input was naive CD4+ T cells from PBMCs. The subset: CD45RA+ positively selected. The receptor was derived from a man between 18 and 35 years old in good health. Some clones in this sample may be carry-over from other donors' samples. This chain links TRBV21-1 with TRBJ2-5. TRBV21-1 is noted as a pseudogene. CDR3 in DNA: TGTGCCAGCAGTACCGGGACCGCGCCGTGGGAGACCCAGTACTTC. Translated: CASSTGTAPWETQYF.